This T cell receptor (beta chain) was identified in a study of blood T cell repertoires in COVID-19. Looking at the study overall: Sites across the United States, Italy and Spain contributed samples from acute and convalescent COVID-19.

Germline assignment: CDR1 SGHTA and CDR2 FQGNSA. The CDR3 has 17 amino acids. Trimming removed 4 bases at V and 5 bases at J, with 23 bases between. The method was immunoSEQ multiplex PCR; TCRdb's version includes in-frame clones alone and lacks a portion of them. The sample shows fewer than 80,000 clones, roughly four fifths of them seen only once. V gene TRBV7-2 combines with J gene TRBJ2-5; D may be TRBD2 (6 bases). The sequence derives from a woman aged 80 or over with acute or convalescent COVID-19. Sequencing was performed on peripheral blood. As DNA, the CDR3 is TGTGCCAGCAGCTCTAGTTCAGCGGGCCCCTTGCGGGAGACCCAGTACTTC. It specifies CASSSSSAGPLRETQYF.